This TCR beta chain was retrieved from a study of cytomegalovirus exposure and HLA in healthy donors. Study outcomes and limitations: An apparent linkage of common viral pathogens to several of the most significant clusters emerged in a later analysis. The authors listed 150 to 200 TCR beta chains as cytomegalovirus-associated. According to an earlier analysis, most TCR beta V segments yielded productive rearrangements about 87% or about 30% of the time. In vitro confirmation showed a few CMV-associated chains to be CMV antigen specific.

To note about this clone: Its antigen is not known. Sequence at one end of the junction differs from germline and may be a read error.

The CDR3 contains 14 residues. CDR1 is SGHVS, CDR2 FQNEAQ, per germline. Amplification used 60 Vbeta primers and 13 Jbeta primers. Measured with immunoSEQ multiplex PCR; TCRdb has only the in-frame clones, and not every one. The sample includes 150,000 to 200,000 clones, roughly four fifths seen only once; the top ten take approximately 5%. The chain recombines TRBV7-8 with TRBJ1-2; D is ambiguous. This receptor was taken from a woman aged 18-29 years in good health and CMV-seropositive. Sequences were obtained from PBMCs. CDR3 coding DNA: TGTGCCAGCAGCAAGAATGCGGGAAACTATGACTACACCTTC. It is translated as CASSKNAGNYDYTF.